This entry concerns a single T cell receptor (beta chain). Its antigen remains unidentified. The CDR3 consists of 14 residues. These data are taken from a study of blood T cells in healthy people across ages. Findings and limits, study-wide: In the absence of known donor CMV status, changes in expanded clonotypes were possibly confounded. Whereas aged donors had fewer naive CD4+ cells, long-lived donors had more of them and higher diversity.

The second PCR ran roughly 6 to 11 cycles with a sample-barcoded 5' primer and J-beta primers. From the 5' RACE reads, TCRdb called clonotypes with MiXCR, one entry per CDR3 protein. The profile shows about 290,000 distinct CDR3 sequences, less than 30% of them singletons. The chain links TRBV12-3 or TRBV12-4 to TRBJ2-5, with D possibly TRBD1 on 5 matching bases. The J call is in doubt because the DNA end fits TRBJ2-7 better. Specimen: blood. This receptor was taken from a woman in her 70s in good health. The CDR3 DNA reads TGTGCCAGCAGTAAAGGGGATCCTCCCTACGAGCAGTACTTC. It specifies CASSKGDPPYEQYF.